Shown below are 9 T cell receptor beta chains from a single sample sequenced in a study of shared clonotypes between healthy human individuals. The assay was immunoSEQ multiplex PCR, and TCRdb's table has in-frame clones only and misses some. Of some 200,000 clones listed, approximately 61% are singletons. The specimen sequenced was memory CD4+ T cells sorted from blood. Subset here: CD45RA-negative fraction. The receptors originated from a man in his thirties or forties in good health.

V gene TRBV5-4 combines with J gene TRBJ1-1; a possible D gene is TRBD1 (6 bases). Germline loops: CDR1 SGHNT, CDR2 YYREEE (reference sequence). V was cut by 4 bases and J by 0 bases, with 13 bases left in between. This CDR3 comprises 15 residues. In DNA form, the CDR3 reads TGTGCCAGCAGCCCGGGACAAATCATGAACACTGAAGCTTTCTTT. It translates to CASSPGQIMNTEAFF.

The rearrangement links TRBV5-6 to TRBJ2-6, with D possibly being TRBD1 (5 bases). V was clipped by 4 bases and J by 0 bases, with 11 bases between them. Germline V gene data show CDR1 as SGHDT and CDR2 as YYEEEE. The CDR3 length is 16 residues. The DNA of the CDR3 is TGTGCCAGCAGCACAGGATGGCGCTCTGGGGCCAACGTCCTGACTTTC. Its translation is CASSTGWRSGANVLTF.

V gene TRBV11-2 combines with J gene TRBJ2-2, with a possible D match to TRBD2 (5 bases). CDR1 SGHAT and CDR2 FQNNGV come from the germline V gene. This CDR3 contains 16 residues. V dropped 5 bases and J dropped 5 bases, with 18 bases sitting between them. This chain's CDR3 is CASSPLGITKTGELFF. DNA for the CDR3: TGTGCCAGCAGCCCCCTCGGGATAACCAAGACCGGGGAGCTGTTTTTT.

The CDR3 DNA reads as TGTGCCAGCAGCCGCTCCGGGACTAGTGGTGAGCAGTTCTTC. Its protein is CASSRSGTSGEQFF. V usage is TRBV7-9 and J usage is TRBJ2-1; TRBD2 matches at 8 bases. Trimming cost V 5 bases and J 9 bases; bases outside gene matches: 9. CDR1 is SEHNR and CDR2 is FQNEAQ in the germline V gene (reference sequence). The CDR3 runs 14 residues.

This clone was observed a few times. The rearrangement uses TRBV13 and TRBJ2-1, with unresolved D. This CDR3 is built from 14 residues. Germline V gene sequence: CDR1 PRHDT, CDR2 FYEKMQ (reference sequence). The V gene lost 8 bases and the J gene lost 0 bases, with 11 bases spanning the gap. CDR3 bases: TGTGCCAGCCTAAGGTGGGGCTCCTACAATGAGCAGTTCTTC. This encodes CASLRWGSYNEQFF.

This clone was seen repeatedly, ten times or more. The chain has TRBV6-5 and TRBJ2-2; 13 bases fit TRBD2. From germline, CDR1 is MNHEY and CDR2 SVGAGI. Unmatched junction bases numbered 8, after V lost 4 bases and J lost 9 bases. The CDR3 is 16 residues long. The CDR3 is CASSFRTSGSRRELFF. The DNA of the CDR3 is TGTGCCAGCAGTTTCCGGACTAGCGGGAGTCGCAGGGAGCTGTTTTTT.

This chain links TRBV12-5 with TRBJ2-1, with D possibly called TRBD1 or TRBD2 (5 bases each). Trimming pared 6 bases from V and 2 bases from J, leaving 14 bases between. The CDR3 loop spans 15 amino acids. Germline values: CDR1 LGHNT, CDR2 FRNRAP. The CDR3 DNA is TGTGCTAGTGGACCCGGACTGGGACCCTACAATGAGCAGTTCTTC. Translated, it gives CASGPGLGPYNEQFF.

This clone has a count of ten or more. J is TRBJ1-1 and V is TRBV28; D is undetermined. Germline CDR1 is MDHEN and CDR2 is SYDVKM. CDR3 length: 11 amino acids. DNA of the CDR3: TGTGTGACGGAAGGGAACACTGAAGCTTTCTTT. It encodes CVTEGNTEAFF.

The rearrangement uses TRBV18 and TRBJ1-4; D remains unclear. In germline, CDR1 is KGHSH, CDR2 LQKENI. Trimming pared 3 bases from V and 5 bases from J, leaving 7 bases between. CDR3 length: 13 amino acids. The CDR3 DNA sequence: TGTGCCAGCTCACCTCAGGAGAATGAAAAACTGTTTTTT. Its translation is CASSPQENEKLFF. Looking up the rest from reference TRBV18 and TRBJ1-4 gives the full variable domain: NAGVMQNPRHLVRRRGQEARLRCSPMKGHSHVYWYRQLPEEGLKFMVYLQKENIIDESGMPKERFSAEFPKEGPSILRIQQVVRGDSAAYFCASSPQENEKLFFGSGTQLSVL.